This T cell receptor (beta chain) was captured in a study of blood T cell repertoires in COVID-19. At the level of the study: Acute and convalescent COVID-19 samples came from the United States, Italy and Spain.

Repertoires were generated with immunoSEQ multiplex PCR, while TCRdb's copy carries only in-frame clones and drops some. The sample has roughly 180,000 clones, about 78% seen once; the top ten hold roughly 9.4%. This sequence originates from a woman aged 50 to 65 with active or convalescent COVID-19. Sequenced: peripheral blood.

In nucleotides, the CDR3 is TGTGCCAGTAGGAGGACAGGGGAGGACGAAAAACTGTTTTTT. This translates into CASRRTGEDEKLFF. The gene calls are TRBV19 and TRBJ1-4; 9 bases fit TRBD1. Germline trimming cut 6 bases from V and 8 bases from J; bases unmatched to any gene: 7. The V gene's germline CDR1 is LNHDA and CDR2 SQIVND (reference sequence). The CDR3 loop spans 14 amino acids. The entire variable domain, with the rest obtained from reference TRBV19 and TRBJ1-4, is as follows: DGGITQSPKYLFRKEGQNVTLSCEQNLNHDAMYWYRQDPGQGLRLIYYSQIVNDFQKGDIAEGYSVSREKKESFPLTVTSAQKNPTAFYLCASRRTGEDEKLFFGSGTQLSVL.